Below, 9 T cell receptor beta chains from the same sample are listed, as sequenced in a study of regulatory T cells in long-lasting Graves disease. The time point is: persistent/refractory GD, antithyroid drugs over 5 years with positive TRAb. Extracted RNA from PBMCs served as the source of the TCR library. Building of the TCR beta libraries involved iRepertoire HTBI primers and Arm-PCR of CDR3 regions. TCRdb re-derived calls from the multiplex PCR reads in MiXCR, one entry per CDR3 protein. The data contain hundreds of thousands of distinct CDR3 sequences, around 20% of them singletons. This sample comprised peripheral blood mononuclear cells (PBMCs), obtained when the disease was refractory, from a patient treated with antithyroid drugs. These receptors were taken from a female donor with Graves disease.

CDR3 DNA sequence: TGTGCCAGCAGCCGGACCGGGACGGGGCAATCAGAGCAGTACTTC. Its protein is CASSRTGTGQSEQYF. This chain links TRBV7-2 with TRBJ2-7, with D perhaps given as TRBD1 or TRBD2 (5 bases each). This CDR3 region has 15 residues. Germline V CDR1 and CDR2: SGHTA, FQGNSA. The ends were cut back, 5 bases at V and 7 bases at J, with 21 bases in the middle.

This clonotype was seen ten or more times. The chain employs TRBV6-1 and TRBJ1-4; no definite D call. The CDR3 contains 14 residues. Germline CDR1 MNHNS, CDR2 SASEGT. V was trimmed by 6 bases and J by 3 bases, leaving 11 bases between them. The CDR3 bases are TGTGCCAGCAGGGTCCCAGGTCCTAATGAAAAACTGTTTTTT. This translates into CASRVPGPNEKLFF.

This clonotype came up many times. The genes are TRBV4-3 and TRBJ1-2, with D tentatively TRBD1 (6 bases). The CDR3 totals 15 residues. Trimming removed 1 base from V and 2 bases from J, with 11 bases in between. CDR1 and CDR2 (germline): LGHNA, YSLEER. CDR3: CASSQGLGQNYGYTF. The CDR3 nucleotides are TGCGCCAGCAGCCAAGGGCTAGGACAGAACTATGGCTACACCTTC.

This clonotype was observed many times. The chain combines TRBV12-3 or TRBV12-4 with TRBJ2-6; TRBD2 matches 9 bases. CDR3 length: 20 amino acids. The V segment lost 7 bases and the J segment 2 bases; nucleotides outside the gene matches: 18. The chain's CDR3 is CASISGNNLAGFAGANVLTF. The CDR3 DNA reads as TGTGCCAGCATTTCCGGAAATAACCTAGCGGGATTCGCTGGGGCCAACGTCCTGACTTTC.

CDR3 in amino acids: CASSLLRGGRDEQFF. The DNA of the CDR3 is TGTGCCAGCAGCTTACTCCGTGGAGGGCGGGATGAGCAGTTCTTC. This chain joins TRBV7-2 and TRBJ2-1; tentatively, D is TRBD2 (6 bases). Germline V gene data show CDR1 as SGHTA and CDR2 as FQGNSA. This CDR3 comprises 15 residues. V was clipped by 2 bases and J by 8 bases, with 16 bases between them.

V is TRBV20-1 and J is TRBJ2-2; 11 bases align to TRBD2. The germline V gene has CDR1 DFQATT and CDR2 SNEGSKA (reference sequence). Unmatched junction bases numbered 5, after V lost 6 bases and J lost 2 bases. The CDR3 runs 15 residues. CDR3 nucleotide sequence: TGCAGTGCCTCGACTAGCGGGAAAAACACCGGGGAGCTGTTTTTT. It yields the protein CSASTSGKNTGELFF.

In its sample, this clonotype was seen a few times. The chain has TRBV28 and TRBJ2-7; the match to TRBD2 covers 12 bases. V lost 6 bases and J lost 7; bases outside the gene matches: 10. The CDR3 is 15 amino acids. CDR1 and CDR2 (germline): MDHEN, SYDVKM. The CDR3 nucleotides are TGTGCCAGCAGCAACCCGACTAGCGGGAGTGGAGAGCAGTACTTC. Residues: CASSNPTSGSGEQYF.

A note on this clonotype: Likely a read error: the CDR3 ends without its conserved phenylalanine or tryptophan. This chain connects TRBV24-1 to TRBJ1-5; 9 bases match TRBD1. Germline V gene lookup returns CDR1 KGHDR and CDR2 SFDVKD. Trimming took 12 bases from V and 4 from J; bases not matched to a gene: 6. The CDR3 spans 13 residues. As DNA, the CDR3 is TGTGCCTCCGGGACAGGGTCGAATCAGCCCCAGCATTCT. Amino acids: CASGTGSNQPQHS.

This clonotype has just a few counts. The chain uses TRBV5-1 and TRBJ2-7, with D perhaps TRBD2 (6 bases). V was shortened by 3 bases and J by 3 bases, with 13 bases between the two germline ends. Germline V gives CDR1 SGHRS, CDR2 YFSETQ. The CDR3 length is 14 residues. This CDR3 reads CASSSGRRVYEQYF. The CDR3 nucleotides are TGCGCCAGCAGCTCTGGCAGGAGGGTCTACGAGCAGTACTTC.